The rows below give T cell receptor beta chains drawn from one sample of a study of blood T cell repertoires in COVID-19. Only in-frame clones appear in the TCRdb table, and some are missing; sequencing was by immunoSEQ multiplex PCR. Here the sample spans over 200,000 clones, 85% to 90% being singletons. Sequenced material: peripheral blood. Receptors originate from a woman aged 55-69 years with acute or convalescent COVID-19. Both conserved end residues are part of each CDR3. The order of the fields is D gene, CDR3 length, clone size, V gene, J gene, CDR3 protein, CDR3 DNA. A D gene is named only where the DNA matches it firmly. Clone sizes are given selectively: once, few, many, or a class where the clone is expanded.

>-|24|-|TRBV2|TRBJ2-1
CASTRGILDTYNIEIYDSYNEQFF
TGTGCCAGCACTAGAGGAATTTTGGACACCTATAATATCGAGATATATGACTCCTACAATGAGCAGTTCTTC
>-|19|-|TRBV30|TRBJ1-5
CAWSHSRQFREIGNQPQHF
TGTGCCTGGAGTCACTCCCGACAGTTTCGGGAGATTGGCAATCAGCCCCAGCATTTT
>-|14|-|TRBV12-5|TRBJ1-1
CASGAGTTNTEAFF
TGTGCTAGTGGCGCCGGGACAACAAACACTGAAGCTTTCTTT
>-|16|-|TRBV7-3|TRBJ2-1
CASSFDSPAAYNEQFF
TGTGCCAGCAGCTTCGACTCTCCCGCTGCTTACAATGAGCAGTTCTTC
>-|16|few|TRBV5-1|TRBJ1-4
CASSLPERAGDEKLFF
TGCGCCAGCAGCTTGCCCGAAAGGGCAGGGGATGAAAAACTGTTTTTT
>TRBD1|15|-|TRBV19|TRBJ2-2
CASSIQGASTGELFF
TGTGCCAGTAGTATACAGGGGGCGAGCACCGGGGAGCTGTTTTTT
>-|14|-|TRBV18|TRBJ1-6
CASSWTEHNSPLHF
TGTGCCAGCTCCTGGACAGAACATAATTCACCCCTCCACTTT
>-|14|-|TRBV19|TRBJ2-3
CASRAGRPPDTQYF
TGTGCCAGTAGAGCCGGCAGGCCCCCAGATACGCAGTATTTT
>TRBD1|15|-|TRBV6-5|TRBJ1-1
CASSYFGTGNTEAFF
TGTGCCAGCAGTTACTTCGGGACAGGGAACACTGAAGCTTTCTTT
>-|14|few|TRBV18|TRBJ1-2
CASSPSGGGFGYTF
TGTGCCAGCTCACCATCGGGGGGGGGCTTTGGCTACACCTTC
>TRBD1|15|-|TRBV11-3|TRBJ2-2
CASRPGQGNTGELFF
TGTGCCAGCAGACCCGGACAGGGGAACACCGGGGAGCTGTTTTTT
>TRBD1|14|-|TRBV7-9|TRBJ1-1
CASSWQGAGTEAFF
TGTGCCAGCAGCTGGCAGGGGGCTGGGACTGAAGCTTTCTTT
>-|15|-|TRBV25-1|TRBJ1-3
CASSPPQGGGNTIYF
TGTGCCAGCAGCCCCCCACAGGGTGGTGGAAACACCATATATTTT
>TRBD2|13|-|TRBV7-2|TRBJ2-7
CASSLAGGYEQYF
TGTGCCAGCAGCTTAGCGGGAGGGTACGAGCAGTACTTC
>-|13|-|TRBV10-3|TRBJ1-6
CAISESWSSPLHF
TGTGCCATCAGTGAATCGTGGAGTTCACCCCTCCACTTT
>TRBD2|19|-|TRBV7-9|TRBJ2-4
CASSLPGLAADLAKNIQYF
TGTGCCAGCAGCTTACCGGGACTAGCGGCGGACTTAGCCAAAAACATTCAGTACTTC
>-|14|-|TRBV6-5|TRBJ1-1
CASSYRQAGTEAFF
TGTGCCAGCAGTTACCGACAGGCGGGCACTGAAGCTTTCTTT
>-|14|many|TRBV4-1|TRBJ1-1
CASRGLLKNTEAFF
TGCGCCAGCAGGGGCCTTCTGAAGAACACTGAAGCTTTCTTT
>TRBD2|15|-|TRBV5-1|TRBJ2-2
CASSRWTSGGGELFF
TGCGCCAGCAGCCGATGGACTAGCGGGGGTGGGGAGCTGTTTTTT
>TRBD1|14|-|TRBV10-3|TRBJ2-1
CAISDRTGVNEQFF
TGTGCCATCAGTGACCGGACAGGGGTCAATGAGCAGTTCTTC
>-|16|-|TRBV28|TRBJ1-5
CASSLTGSYSNQPQHF
TGTGCCAGCAGTTTGACAGGCAGTTATAGCAATCAGCCCCAGCATTTT
>-|16|-|TRBV7-9|TRBJ2-2
CASSLVPGSNTGELFF
TGTGCCAGCAGCTTAGTTCCAGGTTCGAACACCGGGGAGCTGTTTTTT
>-|16|-|TRBV15|TRBJ1-4
CATALSNRATNEKLFF
TGTGCCACCGCGCTCAGTAACAGGGCAACTAATGAAAAACTGTTTTTT
>TRBD2|15|-|TRBV19|TRBJ2-1
CASSKTSGTYNEQFF
TGTGCCAGTAGTAAGACTAGCGGGACCTACAATGAGCAGTTCTTC
>-|14|-|TRBV7-9|TRBJ1-1
CASTLDRLNTEAFF
TGTGCCAGCACTCTTGACAGGTTGAACACTGAAGCTTTCTTT
>-|13|-|TRBV19|TRBJ1-1
CASQTGPNTEAFF
TGTGCCAGTCAAACAGGGCCTAACACTGAAGCTTTCTTT
>-|15|-|TRBV7-8|TRBJ1-6
CASSQQGSYNSPLHF
TGTGCCAGCAGCCAACAGGGCTCCTATAATTCACCCCTCCACTTT
>-|12|-|TRBV29-1|TRBJ1-5
CSVETPGQPQHF
TGCAGCGTTGAAACCCCCGGTCAGCCCCAGCATTTT
>-|14|-|TRBV5-6|TRBJ1-1
CASSPEDRDTEAFF
TGTGCCAGCAGCCCAGAGGACAGAGACACTGAAGCTTTCTTT
>TRBD2|14|-|TRBV20-1|TRBJ2-7
CSASIRGRAYEQYF
TGCAGTGCTAGTATTCGCGGGAGGGCCTACGAGCAGTACTTC
>-|13|-|TRBV30|TRBJ1-1
CAWNREAFYEAFF
TGTGCCTGGAATCGGGAGGCATTTTATGAAGCTTTCTTT
>TRBD1|16|-|TRBV5-1|TRBJ1-4
CASSSGQGSLNEKLFF
TGCGCCAGCAGCTCGGGACAGGGTAGCCTTAATGAAAAACTGTTTTTT
>TRBD2|17|-|TRBV4-1|TRBJ2-5
CASSQKGLAALQETQYF
TGCGCCAGCAGCCAAAAGGGACTAGCGGCCCTACAAGAGACCCAGTACTTC
>-|14|-|TRBV6-4|TRBJ1-2
CASRPSGGNYGYTF
TGTGCCAGCAGACCCTCGGGGGGGAACTATGGCTACACCTTC
>TRBD2|13|-|TRBV9|TRBJ2-3
CASTSGVTDTQYF
TGTGCCAGCACTAGCGGGGTCACAGATACGCAGTATTTT
>TRBD1|15|-|TRBV9|TRBJ2-7
CASSARDRSSYEQYF
TGTGCCAGCAGCGCCCGGGACAGAAGCTCCTACGAGCAGTACTTC
>TRBD1|13|-|TRBV6-5|TRBJ1-4
CASSYDRGEKLFF
TGTGCCAGCAGTTACGACAGGGGTGAAAAACTGTTTTTT
>-|13|-|TRBV27|TRBJ1-1
CASMLDFNTEAFF
TGTGCCAGCATGCTAGATTTTAACACTGAAGCTTTCTTT
>-|16|once|TRBV13|TRBJ2-7
CASSSRVAYSSYEQYF
TGTGCCAGCAGCTCCCGTGTAGCCTACTCTTCCTACGAGCAGTACTTC
>-|16|-|TRBV4-3|TRBJ1-1
CASSQDRPREDTEAFF
TGCGCCAGCAGCCAAGATCGGCCCCGGGAAGATACTGAAGCTTTCTTT
>TRBD2|14|-|TRBV4-2|TRBJ2-5
CASSFSGDQETQYF
TGTGCCAGCAGCTTCAGCGGGGACCAAGAGACCCAGTACTTC
>-|15|-|TRBV18|TRBJ1-1
CASSPAGQMNTEAFF
TGTGCCAGCTCACCCGCTGGACAGATGAACACTGAAGCTTTCTTT
>TRBD1|16|-|TRBV10-3|TRBJ1-6
CAISATGGFYNSPLHF
TGTGCCATCAGTGCGACAGGGGGCTTCTATAATTCACCCCTCCACTTT
>-|15|-|TRBV27|TRBJ1-2
CASSLSGGGGYGYTF
TGTGCCAGCAGTTTATCGGGGGGAGGAGGCTATGGCTACACCTTC
>-|13|-|TRBV5-8|TRBJ1-1
CASSRTAHTEAFF
TGTGCCAGCAGCCGAACAGCCCACACTGAAGCTTTCTTT
>-|12|-|TRBV5-1|TRBJ1-1
CASSWEGTEAFF
TGCGCCAGCAGCTGGGAGGGAACTGAAGCTTTCTTT
>-|13|once|TRBV5-1|TRBJ2-5
CASSLGRQETQYF
TGCGCCAGCAGCTTGGGTAGACAAGAGACCCAGTACTTC
>-|13|few|TRBV28|TRBJ2-5
CASTPAGRETQYF
TGTGCCAGCACCCCGGCGGGTCGGGAGACCCAGTACTTC
>-|15|-|TRBV28|TRBJ1-5
CASSLSRNSNQPQHF
TGTGCCAGCAGTTTATCCAGAAATAGCAATCAGCCCCAGCATTTT
>-|15|-|TRBV12-1|TRBJ2-1
CASSAGLAGVSEQFF
TGTGCCAGCAGCGCGGGACTAGCGGGAGTCAGTGAGCAGTTCTTC
>-|13|-|TRBV25-1|TRBJ1-5
CASSDQVDQPQHF
TGTGCCAGCAGTGACCAGGTTGATCAGCCCCAGCATTTT
>-|17|few|TRBV28|TRBJ2-7
CASSLFQGTMIRDEQYF
TGTGCCAGCAGTTTGTTTCAGGGAACAATGATTCGGGACGAGCAGTACTTC
>-|16|once|TRBV7-9|TRBJ1-1
CASRNKRVGVDTEAFF
TGTGCCAGCAGAAACAAGAGGGTCGGAGTGGACACTGAAGCTTTCTTT
>-|15|once|TRBV30|TRBJ2-3
CAWSTTGLLTDTQYF
TGTGCCTGGAGTACGACGGGACTTCTCACAGATACGCAGTATTTT
>-|15|-|TRBV6-5|TRBJ2-7
CASSYSGLASYEQYF
TGTGCCAGCAGTTACTCGGGGTTAGCGAGCTACGAGCAGTACTTC
>TRBD2|17|once|TRBV11-2|TRBJ2-2
CASLRAPSGTGTGELFF
TGTGCCAGCCTACGAGCGCCTAGCGGGACGGGCACCGGGGAGCTGTTTTTT
>TRBD1|15|-|TRBV2|TRBJ1-2
CASSESGTGAVGYTF
TGTGCCAGCAGTGAGTCCGGGACAGGGGCTGTTGGCTACACCTTC
>-|15|-|TRBV2|TRBJ2-3
CASRNSGAFTDTQYF
TGTGCCAGCAGAAATAGCGGAGCCTTCACAGATACGCAGTATTTT
>-|15|-|TRBV19|TRBJ1-1
CASSMARTLNTEAFF
TGTGCCAGTAGTATGGCGCGGACACTTAACACTGAAGCTTTCTTT